The sequence of this T cell receptor (beta chain) was determined in a study of cytomegalovirus exposure and HLA in healthy donors. Whole-study results and caveats: In vitro data verified a few CMV-associated chains as specific for CMV antigens. Earlier analysis yielded a pattern in which most TCR beta V segments were productive about 87% or about 30% of the time.

In germline, CDR1 is SGHVS, CDR2 FNYEAQ. The CDR3 covers 14 residues. The V and J ends lost 5 bases and 9 bases respectively, with 14 bases between them. In the PCR, 60 Vbeta and 13 Jbeta primers were used. Repertoires were generated with immunoSEQ multiplex PCR, while TCRdb's copy carries only in-frame clones and drops some. The sample records roughly 200,000 clones, roughly 87% being singletons. This clone was observed a single time. No antigen is known for it. The material sequenced was PBMCs. V usage is TRBV7-6 and J usage is TRBJ1-6; tentatively, D is TRBD1 (5 bases). The clonotype comes from a man in his fifties in good health and CMV-seronegative. This chain's CDR3 is CASSEAGYRSPLHF. As DNA, the CDR3 is TGTGCCAGCAGCGAAGCAGGGTATCGTTCACCCCTCCACTTT.